Each of the 8 T cell receptor beta chains below was sequenced from the same sample in a study of blood T cells in healthy people across ages. With a J-beta primer mix and a sample-barcoded 5' primer, a second PCR ran about 7 to 11 cycles. Each CDR3 protein is one row after TCRdb ran MiXCR on the 5' RACE reads. The sample shows about 1.8 million distinct CDR3 sequences, about 50% of them seen only once. What was sequenced was blood. These receptors were taken from a woman between 40 and 50 years old in good health.

This clonotype was counted only a few times. The chain couples TRBV6-6 to TRBJ2-7; D not resolved. Trimming shortened V by 6 bases and J by 1 base, and 16 bases separated the two germline ends. CDR1 is MNHNY, CDR2 SVGAGI, per germline (reference sequence). CDR3 length: 15 residues. The CDR3: CASRDGPENSYEQYF. The CDR3 DNA follows: TGTGCCAGCAGGGACGGTCCTGAGAATTCCTACGAGCAGTACTTC.

The chain combines TRBV6-5 with TRBJ2-1; a possible D gene is TRBD1 (6 bases). Trimming shortened V by 0 bases and J by 12 bases, and 12 bases separated the two germline ends. This CDR3 is 13 amino acids long. Germline CDR1 and CDR2: MNHEY and SVGAGI. DNA of the CDR3: TGTGCCAGCAGTTACTCTGAGGGGGTAAGGCAGTTCTTC. The encoded protein is CASSYSEGVRQFF.

This chain links TRBV20-1 with TRBJ1-2; D remains unclear. Trimming removed 4 bases at V and 8 bases at J, with 11 bases between. CDR1 DFQATT and CDR2 SNEGSKA come from the germline V gene (reference sequence). The CDR3 loop spans 11 amino acids. CDR3: CSAKMGDGYTF. The CDR3 bases are TGCAGTGCTAAAATGGGAGACGGCTACACCTTC.

The rearrangement joins TRBV7-6 to TRBJ2-5; a weak D match, TRBD1 (5 bases). Trimming took 5 bases from V and 2 from J, leaving 12 bases between them. CDR1 and CDR2 (germline): SGHVS, FNYEAQ. This CDR3 region has 14 residues. The CDR3 here is CASSKGPEQETQYF. DNA of the CDR3: TGTGCCAGCAGCAAGGGGCCAGAACAAGAGACCCAGTACTTC.

This clonotype was seen at least ten times. This chain connects TRBV7-2 to TRBJ2-1; tentative D call: TRBD2 (7 bases). Between the trimmed V and J ends, which lost 0 bases and 6 bases, there was a span of 9 bases. The CDR3 spans 14 residues. Germline values: CDR1 SGHTA, CDR2 FQGNSA. The CDR3 loop reads CASSLAAGANEQFF. In DNA form, the CDR3 reads TGTGCCAGCAGCTTAGCTGCGGGGGCCAATGAGCAGTTCTTC.

The chain joins TRBV14 to TRBJ1-2, with TRBD1 as a possible D gene (6 bases). CDR3 size: 14 residues. In germline, CDR1 is SGHDN, CDR2 FVKESK. V was trimmed by 0 bases and J by 8 bases, leaving 13 bases between them. CDR3 nucleotides: TGTGCCAGCAGCCAAGATAGGAGGACAGAGGGCTACACCTTC. Translating gives CASSQDRRTEGYTF.

In its sample, this clonotype was seen a few times. J is TRBJ2-3 and V is TRBV14; D remains ambiguous. This CDR3 contains 14 residues. Between the trimmed V and J ends, which lost 1 base and 1 base, there was a span of 6 bases. Germline lookup yields CDR1 SGHDN and CDR2 FVKESK. The DNA of the CDR3 is TGTGCCAGCAGCCAAGCAAGGGGCACAGATACGCAGTATTTT. Amino acid sequence: CASSQARGTDTQYF.

This clonotype was detected only a few times. The chain joins TRBV2 to TRBJ2-5, with TRBD1 matching over 7 bases. In germline, CDR1 is SNHLY, CDR2 FYNNEI. This CDR3 contains 13 residues. Trimming at V came to 7 bases and at J to 11 bases, leaving 13 bases not matched to a gene. As DNA, the CDR3 is TGTGCCAGCATGGGGAGACCCCAGGGGGAGCAGTACTTC. It yields the protein CASMGRPQGEQYF.